The entry that follows covers one T cell receptor (beta chain) sequence. Sequencing used immunoSEQ multiplex PCR; TCRdb keeps in-frame clones, though not all of them. This table has 150,000 to 190,000 clones, 90% to 95% appearing once. The entry originates in a study of OX40 agonist ivuxolimab in advanced cancers. Study context: Patients were infused with ivuxolimab every 2 weeks at 0.01 to 10 mg/kg. Of mixed ages from about 23 to 85 and averaging 60 years, the group was approximately 80% male. Dose-escalation patients were diagnosed with hepatocellular carcinoma, melanoma, renal cell cancer or head and neck cancer.

The CDR3 contains 18 residues. No patient had autoimmune disease or received systemic immunosuppression. This sample comprised CD4+ or CD8+ T cells sorted from blood, obtained in a trial of the OX40 agonist ivuxolimab. The clonotype originates from an adult with an advanced solid tumor such as melanoma, head and neck, liver or kidney cancer. The genes are TRBV1 and TRBJ1-2; the table's D call TRBD1 went unverified against the DNA. TRBV1 is termed a pseudogene. CDR3 sequence reads: CTSSLKYYRDREYYGYTF. The CDR3 region has the DNA TGCACCAGCAGCCTCAAATATTACCGGGACAGGGAATACTATGGCTACACCTTC.